One sample yielded the 6 T cell receptor beta chains listed below, sequenced in a study of CD8 T cells in Susac syndrome. An input of roughly 0.45 to 1 ug of RNA was subjected to reverse transcription using random hexamers. TCRdb analysed the immunoSEQ multiplex PCR reads with MiXCR anew, one entry per CDR3 protein. The sample has about 160,000 distinct CDR3 sequences, roughly 95% seen once. Sequenced sample: CD4+ T cells from PBMCs. These receptors all come from a human donor with Susac syndrome.

CDR3 DNA sequence: TGCGCCAGCAGCTTGGTTTTCGGGAGTCGAACAGATACGCAGTATTTT. This encodes CASSLVFGSRTDTQYF. The chain joins TRBV5-1 to TRBJ2-3; a possible D gene is TRBD2 (6 bases). Trimming shortened V by 0 bases and J by 3 bases, and 14 bases separated the two germline ends. The CDR3 contains 16 residues. Germline values: CDR1 SGHRS, CDR2 YFSETQ.

The chain recombines TRBV7-9 with TRBJ1-1; 10 bases are shared with TRBD1. V trimming: 5 bases; J trimming: 10 bases; junction bases outside the gene matches: 13. Germline loops: CDR1 SEHNR, CDR2 FQNEAQ (reference sequence). The CDR3 length is 15 residues. This CDR3 is CASSLSGTGVLVAFF. For the CDR3, the DNA is TGTGCCAGCAGCCTCTCCGGGACAGGGGTCCTTGTAGCTTTCTTT.

J is TRBJ1-4 and V is TRBV4-1; 7 bases fit TRBD1. The CDR3 contains 15 residues. Germline-derived CDR1 and CDR2 are MGHRA and YSYEKL. Trimming at V came to 6 bases and at J to 5 bases, leaving 9 bases not matched to a gene. This chain's CDR3 is CASSRPGQRNEKLFF. The CDR3 DNA reads as TGCGCCAGCAGTCGACCGGGACAGAGGAATGAAAAACTGTTTTTT.

The chain couples TRBV20-1 to TRBJ1-2, with D tentatively TRBD1 (6 bases). Trimming removed 1 base from V and 4 bases from J, with 7 bases in between. CDR3 length equals 12 residues. In germline, CDR1 is DFQATT, CDR2 SNEGSKA (reference sequence). The CDR3 spells CSARGGPYGYTF. In nucleotides, the CDR3 is TGCAGTGCTAGAGGGGGGCCCTATGGCTACACCTTC.

This clonotype showed up just once. The chain employs TRBV29-1 and TRBJ2-3, with 8 positions matching TRBD1. This CDR3 region has 14 residues. CDR1 is SQVTM and CDR2 is ANQGSEA in the germline V gene. V trimming: 7 bases; J trimming: 6 bases; junction bases outside the gene matches: 12. Written as DNA, the CDR3 is TGCAGCGAAACAGGGGGAGAAGGTGGGGATACGCAGTATTTT. Its protein is CSETGGEGGDTQYF.

The chain employs TRBV27 and TRBJ1-2; possibly TRBD1 for D (5 bases). Germline CDR1 is MNHEY and CDR2 is SMNVEV (reference sequence). The germline V and J ends were trimmed by 3 bases and 2 bases, with 10 bases remaining between them. The CDR3 has 14 amino acids. The CDR3 DNA reads as TGTGCCAGCAGTTTGCAGGGAGGGAACTATGGCTACACCTTC. Translated, it gives CASSLQGGNYGYTF.